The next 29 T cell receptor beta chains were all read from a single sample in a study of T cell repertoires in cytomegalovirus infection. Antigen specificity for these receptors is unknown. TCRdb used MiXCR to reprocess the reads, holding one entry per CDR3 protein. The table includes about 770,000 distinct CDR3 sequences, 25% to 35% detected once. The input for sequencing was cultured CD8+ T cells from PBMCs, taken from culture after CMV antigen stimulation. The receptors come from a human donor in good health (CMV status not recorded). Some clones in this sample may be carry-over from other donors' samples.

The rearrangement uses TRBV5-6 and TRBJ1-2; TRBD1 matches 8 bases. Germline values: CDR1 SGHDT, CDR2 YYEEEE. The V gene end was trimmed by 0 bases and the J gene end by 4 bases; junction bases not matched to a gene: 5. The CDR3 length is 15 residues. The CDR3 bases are TGTGCCAGCAGCTTGGTCCACAGGGGGGCCTATGGCTACACCTTC. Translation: CASSLVHRGAYGYTF.

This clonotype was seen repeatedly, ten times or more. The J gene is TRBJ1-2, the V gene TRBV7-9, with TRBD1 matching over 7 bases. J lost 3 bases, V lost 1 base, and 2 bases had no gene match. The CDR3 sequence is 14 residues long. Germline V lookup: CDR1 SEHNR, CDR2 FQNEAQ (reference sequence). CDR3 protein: CASSLGQGHYGYTF. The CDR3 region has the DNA TGTGCCAGCAGCTTAGGACAGGGCCACTATGGCTACACCTTC.

In DNA form, the CDR3 reads TGTGCCAGCAGTTTAGACTTCTCTGGAAACACCATATATTTT. Translating gives CASSLDFSGNTIYF. The chain couples TRBV12-3 or TRBV12-4 to TRBJ1-3; D unresolved. V was cut by 1 base and J by 0 bases, with 4 bases left in between. The CDR3 runs to 14 residues.

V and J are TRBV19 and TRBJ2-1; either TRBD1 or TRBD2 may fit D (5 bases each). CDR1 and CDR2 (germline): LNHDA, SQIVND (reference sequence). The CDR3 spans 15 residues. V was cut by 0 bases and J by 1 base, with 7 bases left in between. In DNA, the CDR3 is TGTGCCAGTAGTATAGACGAGGGGTCCTACAATGAGCAGTTCTTC. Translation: CASSIDEGSYNEQFF.

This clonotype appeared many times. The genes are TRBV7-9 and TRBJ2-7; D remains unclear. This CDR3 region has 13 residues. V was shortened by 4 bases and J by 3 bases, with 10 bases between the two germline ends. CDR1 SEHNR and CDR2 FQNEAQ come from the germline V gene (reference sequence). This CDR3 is CASSSLLNYEQYV. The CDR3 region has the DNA TGTGCCAGCAGCTCCCTACTGAACTACGAGCAGTACGTC.

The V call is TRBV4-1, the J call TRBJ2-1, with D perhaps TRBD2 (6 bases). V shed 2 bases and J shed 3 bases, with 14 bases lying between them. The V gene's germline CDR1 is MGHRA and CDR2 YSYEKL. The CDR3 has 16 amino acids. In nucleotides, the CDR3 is TGCGCCAGCAGCCAACTCGGGGGAAATGGCTACAATGAGCAGTTCTTC. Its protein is CASSQLGGNGYNEQFF.

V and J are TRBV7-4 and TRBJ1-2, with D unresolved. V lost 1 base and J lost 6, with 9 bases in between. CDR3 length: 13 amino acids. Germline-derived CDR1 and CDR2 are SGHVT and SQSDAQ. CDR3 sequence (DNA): TGTGCCAGCAGCTTAGGATCAAGGGATGGCTACACCTTC. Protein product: CASSLGSRDGYTF.

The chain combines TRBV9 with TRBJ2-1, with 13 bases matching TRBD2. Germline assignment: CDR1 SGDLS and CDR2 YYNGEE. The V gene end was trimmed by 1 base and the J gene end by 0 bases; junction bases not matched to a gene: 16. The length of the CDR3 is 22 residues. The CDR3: CASSVKVEGTSGVSSSYNEQFF. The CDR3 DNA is TGTGCCAGCAGCGTAAAGGTAGAGGGGACTAGCGGGGTTTCCAGCTCCTACAATGAGCAGTTCTTC.

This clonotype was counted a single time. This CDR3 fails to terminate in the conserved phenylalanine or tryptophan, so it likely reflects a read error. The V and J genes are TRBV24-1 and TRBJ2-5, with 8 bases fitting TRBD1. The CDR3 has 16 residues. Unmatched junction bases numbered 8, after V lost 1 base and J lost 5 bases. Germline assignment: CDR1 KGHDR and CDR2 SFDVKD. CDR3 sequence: CATSDFGRQGFETQYL. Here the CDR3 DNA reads TGTGCCACCAGTGATTTCGGGAGACAGGGGTTTGAGACCCAGTACCTC.

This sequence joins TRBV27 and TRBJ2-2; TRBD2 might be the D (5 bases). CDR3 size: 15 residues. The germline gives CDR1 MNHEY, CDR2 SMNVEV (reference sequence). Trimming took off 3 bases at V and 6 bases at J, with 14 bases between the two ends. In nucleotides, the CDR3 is TGTGCCAGCAGTTTGAGCGGAGGATCCGCCGGGGAGCTGTTTTTT. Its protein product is CASSLSGGSAGELFF.

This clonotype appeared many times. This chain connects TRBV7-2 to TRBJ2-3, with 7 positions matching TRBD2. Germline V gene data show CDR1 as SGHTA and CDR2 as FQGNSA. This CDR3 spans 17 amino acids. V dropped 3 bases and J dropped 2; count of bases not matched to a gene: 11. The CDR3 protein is CASSFAGEITVTDTQYF. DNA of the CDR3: TGTGCCAGCAGCTTTGCGGGGGAGATCACGGTCACAGATACGCAGTATTTT.

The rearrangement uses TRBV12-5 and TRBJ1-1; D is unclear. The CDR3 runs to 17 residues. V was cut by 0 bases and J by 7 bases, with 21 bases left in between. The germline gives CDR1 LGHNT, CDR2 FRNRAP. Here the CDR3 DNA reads TGTGCTAGTGGTTTGGTAGTCGGCTATAGGGAAATGAATGAAGCTTTCTTT. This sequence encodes CASGLVVGYREMNEAFF. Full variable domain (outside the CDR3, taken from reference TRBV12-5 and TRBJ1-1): DARVTQTPRHKVTEMGQEVTMRCQPILGHNTVFWYRQTMMQGLELLAYFRNRAPLDDSGMPKDRFSAEMPDATLATLKIQPSEPRDSAVYFCASGLVVGYREMNEAFFGQGTRLTVV.

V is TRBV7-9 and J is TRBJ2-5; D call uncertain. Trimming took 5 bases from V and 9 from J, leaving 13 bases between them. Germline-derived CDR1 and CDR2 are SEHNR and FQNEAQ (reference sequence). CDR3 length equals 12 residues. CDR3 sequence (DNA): TGTGCCAGCAGCCCGGGCCTATTGTCCCAGTACTTC. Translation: CASSPGLLSQYF.

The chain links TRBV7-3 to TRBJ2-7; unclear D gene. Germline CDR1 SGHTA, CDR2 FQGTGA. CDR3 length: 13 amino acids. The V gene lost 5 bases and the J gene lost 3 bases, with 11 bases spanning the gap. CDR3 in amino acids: CASSPDQDYEQYV. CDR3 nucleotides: TGTGCCAGCAGCCCGGACCAGGACTACGAGCAGTACGTC.

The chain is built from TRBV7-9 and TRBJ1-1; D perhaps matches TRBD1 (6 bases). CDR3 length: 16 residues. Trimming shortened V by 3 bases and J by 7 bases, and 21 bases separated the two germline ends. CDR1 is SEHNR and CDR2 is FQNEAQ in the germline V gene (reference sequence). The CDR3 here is CASSLPRTETTLEAFF. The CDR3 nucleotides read TGTGCCAGCAGCTTGCCAAGGACAGAGACAACACTTGAAGCTTTCTTT.

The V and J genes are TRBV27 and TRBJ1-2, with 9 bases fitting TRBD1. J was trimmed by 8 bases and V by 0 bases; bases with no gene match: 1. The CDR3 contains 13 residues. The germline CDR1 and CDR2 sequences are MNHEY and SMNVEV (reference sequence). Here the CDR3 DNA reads TGTGCCAGCAGTTTATCCGGACAGGGGGGCTACACCTTC. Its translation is CASSLSGQGGYTF.

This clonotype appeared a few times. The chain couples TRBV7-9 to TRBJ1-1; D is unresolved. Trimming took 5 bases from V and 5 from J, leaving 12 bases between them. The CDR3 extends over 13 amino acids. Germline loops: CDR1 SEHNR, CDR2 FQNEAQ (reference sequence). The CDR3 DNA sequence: TGTGCCAGCAGCACCCTGGCTCATACTGAAGCTTTCTTT. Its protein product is CASSTLAHTEAFF.

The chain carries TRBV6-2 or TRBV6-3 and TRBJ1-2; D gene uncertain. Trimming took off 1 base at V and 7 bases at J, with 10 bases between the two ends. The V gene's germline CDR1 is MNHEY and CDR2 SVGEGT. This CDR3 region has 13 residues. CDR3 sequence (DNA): TGTGCCAGCAGTTACTTTACCCGGGCTGGCTACACCTTC. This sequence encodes CASSYFTRAGYTF.

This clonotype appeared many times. CDR3 nucleotide sequence: TGTGCCAGCAGCTCCGCAGGGGGCAGTCAAGAGACCCAGTACTTC. Encoded protein: CASSSAGGSQETQYF. The rearrangement links TRBV7-3 to TRBJ2-5; TRBD1 matches 8 bases. The CDR3 loop spans 15 amino acids. In germline, CDR1 is SGHTA, CDR2 FQGTGA. V lost 4 bases, J lost 2 bases, and 6 bases stayed unmatched.

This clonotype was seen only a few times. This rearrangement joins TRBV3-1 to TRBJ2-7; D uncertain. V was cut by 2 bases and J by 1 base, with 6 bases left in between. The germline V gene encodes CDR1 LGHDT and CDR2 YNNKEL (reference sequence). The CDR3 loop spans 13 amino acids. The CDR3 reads CASSQLGSYEQYV. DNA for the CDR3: TGTGCCAGCAGCCAACTCGGATCCTACGAGCAGTACGTC.

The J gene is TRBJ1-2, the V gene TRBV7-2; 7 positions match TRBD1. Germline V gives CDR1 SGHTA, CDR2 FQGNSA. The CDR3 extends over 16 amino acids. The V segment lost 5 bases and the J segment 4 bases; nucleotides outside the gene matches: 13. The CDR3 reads CASSQTGIVGSYGYTF. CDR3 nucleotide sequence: TGTGCCAGCAGCCAGACAGGGATTGTGGGCTCCTATGGCTACACCTTC.

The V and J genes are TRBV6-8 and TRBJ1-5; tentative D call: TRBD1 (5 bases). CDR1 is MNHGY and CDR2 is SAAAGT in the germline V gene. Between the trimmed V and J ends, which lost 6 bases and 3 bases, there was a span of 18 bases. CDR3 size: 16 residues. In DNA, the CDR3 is TGTGCCAGCAGGAAGTTTACGGGGGATTACAATCAGCCCCAGCATTTT. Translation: CASRKFTGDYNQPQHF.

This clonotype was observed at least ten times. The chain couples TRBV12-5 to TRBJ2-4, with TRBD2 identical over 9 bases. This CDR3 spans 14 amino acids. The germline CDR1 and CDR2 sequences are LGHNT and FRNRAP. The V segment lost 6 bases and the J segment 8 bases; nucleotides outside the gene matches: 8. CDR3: CASGSGGGADIQYF. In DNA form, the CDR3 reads TGTGCTAGTGGCTCCGGCGGGGGGGCGGACATTCAGTACTTC.

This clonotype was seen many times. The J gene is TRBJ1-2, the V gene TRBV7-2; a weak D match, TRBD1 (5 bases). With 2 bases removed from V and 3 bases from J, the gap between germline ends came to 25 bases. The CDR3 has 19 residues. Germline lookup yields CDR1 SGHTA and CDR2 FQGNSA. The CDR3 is CASSLRDGFSGTLDYGYTF. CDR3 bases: TGTGCCAGCAGCTTAAGAGATGGTTTTTCAGGGACTCTAGACTATGGCTACACCTTC.

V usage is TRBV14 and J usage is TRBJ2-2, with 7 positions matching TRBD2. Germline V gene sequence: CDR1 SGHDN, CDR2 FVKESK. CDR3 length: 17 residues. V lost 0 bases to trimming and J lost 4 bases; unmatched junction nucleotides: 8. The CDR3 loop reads CASSQDQTAGLTGELFF. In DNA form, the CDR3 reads TGTGCCAGCAGCCAAGATCAGACAGCGGGGCTCACCGGGGAGCTGTTTTTT. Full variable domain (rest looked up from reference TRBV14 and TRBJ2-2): EAGVTQFPSHSVIEKGQTVTLRCDPISGHDNLYWYRRVMGKEIKFLLHFVKESKQDESGMPNNRFLAERTGGTYSTLKVQPAELEDSGVYFCASSQDQTAGLTGELFFGEGSRLTVL.

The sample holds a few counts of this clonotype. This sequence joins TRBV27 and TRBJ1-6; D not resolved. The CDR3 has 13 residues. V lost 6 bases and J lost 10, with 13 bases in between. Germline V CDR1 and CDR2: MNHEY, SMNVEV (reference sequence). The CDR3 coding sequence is TGTGCCAGCAGCCCCGGTTCCATCTCACCCCTCCACTTT. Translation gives CASSPGSISPLHF.

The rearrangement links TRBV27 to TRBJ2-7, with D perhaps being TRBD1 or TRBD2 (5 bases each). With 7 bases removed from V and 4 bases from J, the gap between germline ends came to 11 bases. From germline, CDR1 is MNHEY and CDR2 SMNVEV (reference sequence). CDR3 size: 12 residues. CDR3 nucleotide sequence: TGTGCCAGCACCAATGGGGGATACGAGCAGTACTTC. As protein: CASTNGGYEQYF.

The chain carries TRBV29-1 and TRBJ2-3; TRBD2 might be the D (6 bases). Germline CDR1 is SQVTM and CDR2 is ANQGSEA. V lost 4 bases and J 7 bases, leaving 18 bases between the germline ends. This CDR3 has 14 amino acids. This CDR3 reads CSVGRDLGGYTQYF. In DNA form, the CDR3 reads TGCAGCGTTGGTAGGGACTTGGGGGGTTATACGCAGTATTTT.

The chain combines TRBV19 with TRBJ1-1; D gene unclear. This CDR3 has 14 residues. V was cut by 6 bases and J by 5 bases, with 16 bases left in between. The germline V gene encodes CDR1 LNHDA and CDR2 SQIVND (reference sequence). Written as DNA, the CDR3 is TGTGCCAGTAGCCCCCCCGCGGTTGGGACTGAAGCTTTCTTT. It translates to CASSPPAVGTEAFF.